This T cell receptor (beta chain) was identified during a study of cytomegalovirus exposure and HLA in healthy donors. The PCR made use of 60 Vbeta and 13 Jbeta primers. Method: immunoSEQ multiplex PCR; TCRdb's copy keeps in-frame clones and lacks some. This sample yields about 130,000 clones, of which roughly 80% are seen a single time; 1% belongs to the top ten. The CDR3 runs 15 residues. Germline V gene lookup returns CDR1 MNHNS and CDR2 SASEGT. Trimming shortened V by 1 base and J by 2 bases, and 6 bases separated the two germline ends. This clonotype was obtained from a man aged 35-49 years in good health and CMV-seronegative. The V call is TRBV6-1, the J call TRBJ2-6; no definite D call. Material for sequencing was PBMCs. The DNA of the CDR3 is TGTGCCAGCAGTGAAGGGCTTCCTGGGGCCAACGTCCTGACTTTC. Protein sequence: CASSEGLPGANVLTF.